These 30 T cell receptor beta chains came from one sample sequenced in a study of blood T cell repertoires in COVID-19. Libraries were prepared by immunoSEQ multiplex PCR; TCRdb keeps only in-frame clonotypes and omits some of them. The repertoire includes 30,000 to 40,000 clones, about 85% of them detected once, and approximately 14% sits in the top ten. The specimen sequenced was peripheral blood. The receptors here all came from a human donor in a cohort sampled during active COVID-19.

The rearrangement links TRBV7-2 to TRBJ2-1; 7 bases are a match to TRBD2. The trim removed 2 bases at V and 3 bases at J, leaving 7 bases unmatched. This CDR3 is 16 amino acids long. From germline, CDR1 is SGHTA and CDR2 FQGNSA. This chain's CDR3 is CASSLRGTTDYNEQFF. DNA of the CDR3: TGTGCCAGCAGCTTACGTGGGACTACGGACTACAATGAGCAGTTCTTC. The whole variable domain, filled in from reference TRBV7-2 and TRBJ2-1, reads GAGVSQSPSNKVTEKGKDVELRCDPISGHTALYWYRQSLGQGLEFLIYFQGNSAPDKSGLPSDRFSAERTGGSVSTLTIQRTQQEDSAVYLCASSLRGTTDYNEQFFGPGTRLTVL.

The chain couples TRBV6-5 to TRBJ2-1; D not certain. CDR3 length equals 12 residues. V shed 5 bases and J shed 2 bases, with 4 bases lying between them. Germline V gives CDR1 MNHEY, CDR2 SVGAGI. CDR3 bases: TGTGCCAGCAGTATCACCTACAATGAGCAGTTCTTC. Protein product: CASSITYNEQFF.

This chain connects TRBV6-6 to TRBJ2-3, with D tentatively TRBD2 (6 bases). The V gene lost 5 bases and the J gene lost 2 bases, with 20 bases spanning the gap. CDR3 size: 17 residues. Germline V gives CDR1 MNHNY, CDR2 SVGAGI (reference sequence). This chain's CDR3 is CASSPTLGAGNTDTQYF. Here the CDR3 DNA reads TGTGCCAGCAGTCCCACCTTAGGGGCGGGGAACACAGATACGCAGTATTTT.

This sequence joins TRBV10-3 and TRBJ2-1; TRBD1 is a possible D gene (5 bases). The CDR3 spans 15 residues. The ends were cut back, 2 bases at V and 9 bases at J, with 17 bases in the middle. CDR1 is ENHRY, CDR2 SYGVKD, per germline. The CDR3 DNA sequence: TGTGCCATCAGTGAGCAAGTAGGGGCATATGGTGAGCAGTTCTTC. This translates into CAISEQVGAYGEQFF.

This clone was seen more than once but under ten times. This chain connects TRBV12-3 or TRBV12-4 to TRBJ2-5, with a possible D match to TRBD2 (6 bases). V was cut by 7 bases and J by 5 bases, with 14 bases left in between. The CDR3 extends over 13 amino acids. The CDR3 loop is CASNRGAGETQYF. The CDR3 bases are TGTGCCAGCAACCGGGGCGCGGGGGAGACCCAGTACTTC.

This clone came up once. The genes are TRBV28 and TRBJ1-1; D ambiguous. With 7 bases removed from V and 2 bases from J, the gap between germline ends came to 11 bases. The CDR3 has 13 residues. Germline V gene data show CDR1 as MDHEN and CDR2 as SYDVKM. Written as DNA, the CDR3 is TGTGCCAGCACCTCCGTGAGAAACACTGAAGCTTTCTTT. Encoded protein: CASTSVRNTEAFF.

The chain recombines TRBV11-2 with TRBJ2-1, with 7 bases fitting TRBD2. V trimming: 4 bases; J trimming: 9 bases; junction bases outside the gene matches: 9. The length of the CDR3 is 14 residues. The germline V gene has CDR1 SGHAT and CDR2 FQNNGV. CDR3 DNA: TGTGCCAGCAGCTCCCGCGGGGGAAGCGGTGAGCAGTTCTTC. It yields the protein CASSSRGGSGEQFF.

The chain uses TRBV6-5 and TRBJ2-7; 11 positions agree with TRBD1. The CDR3 is 15 amino acids. CDR1 MNHEY and CDR2 SVGAGI come from the germline V gene. Trimming at V came to 0 bases and at J to 3 bases, leaving 1 base not matched to a gene. The CDR3 sequence: CASSYSGQGVYEQYF. The CDR3 DNA sequence: TGTGCCAGCAGTTACTCGGGACAGGGGGTCTACGAGCAGTACTTC.

The V and J genes are TRBV18 and TRBJ1-1, with a tentative D call TRBD1 (5 bases). The CDR3 length is 13 residues. The germline V gene encodes CDR1 KGHSH and CDR2 LQKENI. Trimming pared 6 bases from V and 5 bases from J, leaving 13 bases between. The CDR3 bases are TGTGCCAGCTCGGGGAGGGAGGGGACTGAAGCTTTCTTT. It yields the protein CASSGREGTEAFF.

The rearrangement uses TRBV5-6 and TRBJ1-2; D is unresolved. This CDR3 contains 13 residues. Per the germline V gene, CDR1 is SGHDT and CDR2 is YYEEEE. V lost 0 bases and J lost 4, with 7 bases in between. In DNA, the CDR3 is TGTGCCAGCAGCTTGGAGGAGGCCTATGGCTACACCTTC. It yields the protein CASSLEEAYGYTF. The complete variable domain, with remaining parts taken from reference TRBV5-6 and TRBJ1-2, reads DAGVTQSPTHLIKTRGQQVTLRCSPKSGHDTVSWYQQALGQGPQFIFQYYEEEERQRGNFPDRFSGHQFPNYSSELNVNALLLGDSALYLCASSLEEAYGYTFGSGTRLTVV.

J is TRBJ1-4 and V is TRBV28; possible D gene TRBD1, 5 bases. The CDR3 length is 14 residues. Looked up from germline, CDR1 is MDHEN and CDR2 is SYDVKM. V lost 2 bases and J 4 bases, leaving 8 bases between the germline ends. The CDR3: CASSLVQGNEKLFF. The CDR3 DNA sequence: TGTGCCAGCAGTTTAGTGCAGGGTAATGAAAAACTGTTTTTT.

This rearrangement joins TRBV6-5 to TRBJ2-7; D is undetermined. Trimming stripped 2 bases from V and 2 bases from J, with 7 bases between. Germline assignment: CDR1 MNHEY and CDR2 SVGAGI. The length of the CDR3 is 13 residues. The CDR3 loop is CASSYPAAYEQYF. CDR3 in DNA: TGTGCCAGCAGTTACCCTGCGGCCTACGAGCAGTACTTC.

This clone was seen only a few times. The chain joins TRBV5-1 to TRBJ1-2, with D perhaps matching TRBD1 (6 bases). CDR3 length: 14 residues. In germline, CDR1 is SGHRS, CDR2 YFSETQ. V was trimmed by 4 bases and J by 3 bases, leaving 13 bases between them. The CDR3 coding sequence is TGCGCCAGCAGCATTTCTGCAGGGGACTATGGCTACACCTTC. It is translated as CASSISAGDYGYTF.

The V call is TRBV19, the J call TRBJ1-2, with 8 bases aligning to TRBD1. The CDR3 consists of 14 residues. CDR1 and CDR2 (germline): LNHDA, SQIVND (reference sequence). Trimming at V came to 5 bases and at J to 6 bases, leaving 8 bases not matched to a gene. CDR3 sequence (DNA): TGTGCCAGTAGTCCTCGGACAGGGAGGAATGGCTACACCTTC. Encoded protein: CASSPRTGRNGYTF. The whole variable domain, remainder taken from reference TRBV19 and TRBJ1-2, is DGGITQSPKYLFRKEGQNVTLSCEQNLNHDAMYWYRQDPGQGLRLIYYSQIVNDFQKGDIAEGYSVSREKKESFPLTVTSAQKNPTAFYLCASSPRTGRNGYTFGSGTRLTVV.

The table lists this clone with a count of one. This sequence joins TRBV5-6 and TRBJ2-3, with D tentatively TRBD2 (7 bases). There are 16 residues in the CDR3. CDR1 is SGHDT and CDR2 is YYEEEE in the germline V gene. V was clipped by 0 bases and J by 1 base, with 12 bases between them. The CDR3 reads CASSLGGGYRTDTQYF. CDR3 coding DNA: TGTGCCAGCAGCTTGGGCGGGGGCTATCGCACAGATACGCAGTATTTT.

The chain joins TRBV5-1 to TRBJ2-2, with TRBD1 as a possible D gene (8 bases). Germline V gives CDR1 SGHRS, CDR2 YFSETQ. V was shortened by 3 bases and J by 2 bases, with 17 bases between the two germline ends. This CDR3 spans 17 amino acids. The DNA of the CDR3 is TGCGCCAGCAGCTGGGGGGGACAGGCAGTTAACACCGGGGAGCTGTTTTTT. Its protein is CASSWGGQAVNTGELFF.

This rearrangement joins TRBV6-2 or TRBV6-3 to TRBJ2-1, with TRBD2 matching over 12 bases. The CDR3 consists of 15 residues. Trimming cost V 4 bases and J 8 bases; bases outside gene matches: 6. CDR1 and CDR2 (germline): MNHEY, SVGEGT. DNA of the CDR3: TGTGCCAGCAGTTCTAGCGGGGGGGCGATCGATGAGCAGTTCTTC. This translates into CASSSSGGAIDEQFF.

The V and J genes are TRBV5-1 and TRBJ1-1; a possible D gene is TRBD1 (6 bases). With 0 bases removed from V and 0 bases from J, the gap between germline ends came to 12 bases. Germline V lookup: CDR1 SGHRS, CDR2 YFSETQ. The CDR3 length is 16 residues. The CDR3 here is CASSLDGTTMNTEAFF. CDR3 in DNA: TGCGCCAGCAGCTTGGATGGGACAACCATGAACACTGAAGCTTTCTTT.

V gene TRBV18 combines with J gene TRBJ1-5; 7 bases agree with TRBD1. The CDR3 extends over 15 amino acids. Germline CDR1 reads KGHSH; CDR2 reads LQKENI. Trimming at V came to 0 bases and at J to 2 bases, leaving 1 base not matched to a gene. The CDR3 spells CASSPPGQGNQPQHF. In DNA form, the CDR3 reads TGTGCCAGCTCACCACCCGGACAGGGCAATCAGCCCCAGCATTTT.

The genes are TRBV4-1 and TRBJ2-7, with 7 bases identical to TRBD1. CDR1 is MGHRA, CDR2 YSYEKL, per germline. CDR3 size: 15 residues. Trimming at V came to 4 bases and at J to 3 bases, leaving 9 bases not matched to a gene. Here the CDR3 DNA reads TGCGCCAGCAGCCGAAGCCCGGCAGGGGGCTACGAGCAGTACTTC. Its translation is CASSRSPAGGYEQYF.

In its sample, this clone is hyperexpanded. DNA of the CDR3: TGTGCCAGCAGCTTGGAGGGGTACCAAGAGACCCAGTACTTC. It codes for CASSLEGYQETQYF. This rearrangement joins TRBV5-8 to TRBJ2-5; D perhaps matches TRBD1 (5 bases). The CDR3 consists of 14 residues. Germline V lookup: CDR1 SGHTS, CDR2 YDEGEE. The V gene lost 0 bases and the J gene lost 0 bases, with 6 bases spanning the gap.

The chain carries TRBV6-5 and TRBJ2-7; no definite D call. The CDR3 length is 12 residues. CDR1 is MNHEY, CDR2 SVGAGI, per germline. The V end lost 5 bases, the J end lost 6 bases, and 11 bases lay between the germline ends. In nucleotides, the CDR3 is TGTGCCAGCAGTCCCCCTCTAGGCGAGCAGTACTTC. Translation gives CASSPPLGEQYF.

V is TRBV19 and J is TRBJ1-1; tentatively, D is TRBD1 (6 bases). The V and J ends lost 5 bases and 3 bases respectively, with 10 bases between them. Germline-derived CDR1 and CDR2 are LNHDA and SQIVND (reference sequence). This CDR3 has 13 amino acids. CDR3 nucleotide sequence: TGTGCCAGTAGTCGGGGGGCGGACACTGAAGCTTTCTTT. Its protein product is CASSRGADTEAFF.

This clone appeared once. The V call is TRBV2, the J call TRBJ2-5, with TRBD2 matching 7 bases. J lost 2 bases, V lost 7 bases, and 10 bases had no gene match. The CDR3 consists of 15 residues. CDR1 SNHLY and CDR2 FYNNEI come from the germline V gene. The CDR3 loop is CASTPLTGGQETQYF. CDR3 in DNA: TGTGCCAGCACTCCGCTCACGGGGGGACAAGAGACCCAGTACTTC.

This clone appeared a single time. The V gene is TRBV7-2, the J gene TRBJ2-5; 8 positions match TRBD2. The germline V gene has CDR1 SGHTA and CDR2 FQGNSA. CDR3 length: 15 residues. Trimming cost V 3 bases and J 1 base; bases outside gene matches: 4. Written as DNA, the CDR3 is TGTGCCAGCAGCTTGCGGGGGGACCCCCAAGAGACCCAGTACTTC. Encoded protein: CASSLRGDPQETQYF.

V and J are TRBV6-4 and TRBJ1-6; the D gene is possibly TRBD1 (6 bases). Trimming stripped 3 bases from V and 9 bases from J, with 12 bases between. Germline V gives CDR1 MRHNA, CDR2 SNTAGT. The CDR3 spans 14 residues. Here the CDR3 DNA reads TGTGCCAGCAGTGAAGCAGGGGACGGTTCACCCCTCCACTTT. Translating it yields CASSEAGDGSPLHF.

The rearrangement links TRBV19 to TRBJ1-3; the D gene is possibly TRBD1 (6 bases). The CDR3 totals 15 residues. Trimming shortened V by 5 bases and J by 0 bases, and 11 bases separated the two germline ends. CDR1 is LNHDA, CDR2 SQIVND, per germline (reference sequence). DNA for the CDR3: TGTGCCAGTAGTTCGGGACAACGCTCTGGAAACACCATATATTTT. Its translation is CASSSGQRSGNTIYF.

The count of this clone is one. V is TRBV19 and J is TRBJ1-3; no clear D. Per germline, CDR1 LNHDA and CDR2 SQIVND (reference sequence). V lost 7 bases and J 2 bases, leaving 12 bases between the germline ends. The CDR3 length is 14 residues. The CDR3 loop reads CASTPRGPGNTIYF. As DNA, the CDR3 is TGTGCCAGTACCCCCCGCGGCCCTGGAAACACCATATATTTT.

The chain couples TRBV6-5 to TRBJ2-7; 9 bases are shared with TRBD1. V lost 7 bases, J lost 6 bases, and 7 bases stayed unmatched. The CDR3 is 13 amino acids. Germline values: CDR1 MNHEY, CDR2 SVGAGI. CDR3 bases: TGTGCCAGCAACCGACAGGGGGGAATCGAGCAGTACTTC. Translated, it gives CASNRQGGIEQYF.

V is TRBV5-4 and J is TRBJ2-5; D gene ambiguous. V was clipped by 2 bases and J by 7 bases, with 6 bases between them. Germline CDR1 and CDR2: SGHNT and YYREEE (reference sequence). CDR3 length equals 11 residues. CDR3 sequence: CASSFSGTQYF. CDR3 sequence (DNA): TGTGCCAGCAGCTTTTCGGGGACCCAGTACTTC.